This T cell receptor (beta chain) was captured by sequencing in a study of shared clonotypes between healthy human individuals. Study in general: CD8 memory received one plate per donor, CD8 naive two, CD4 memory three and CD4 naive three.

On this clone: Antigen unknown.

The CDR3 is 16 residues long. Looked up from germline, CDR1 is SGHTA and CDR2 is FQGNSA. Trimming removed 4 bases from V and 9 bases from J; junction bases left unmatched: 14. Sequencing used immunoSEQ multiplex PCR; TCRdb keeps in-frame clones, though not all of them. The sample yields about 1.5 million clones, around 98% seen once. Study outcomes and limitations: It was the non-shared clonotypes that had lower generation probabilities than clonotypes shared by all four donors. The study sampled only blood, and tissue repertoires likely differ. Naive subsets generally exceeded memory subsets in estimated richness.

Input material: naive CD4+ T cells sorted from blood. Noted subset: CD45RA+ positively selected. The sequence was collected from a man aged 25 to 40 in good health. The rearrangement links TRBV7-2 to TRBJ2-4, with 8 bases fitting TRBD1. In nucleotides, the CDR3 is TGTGCCAGCAGCTCGTCGGGCCATGACAGGGGAGCCATTCAGTACTTC. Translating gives CASSSSGHDRGAIQYF.